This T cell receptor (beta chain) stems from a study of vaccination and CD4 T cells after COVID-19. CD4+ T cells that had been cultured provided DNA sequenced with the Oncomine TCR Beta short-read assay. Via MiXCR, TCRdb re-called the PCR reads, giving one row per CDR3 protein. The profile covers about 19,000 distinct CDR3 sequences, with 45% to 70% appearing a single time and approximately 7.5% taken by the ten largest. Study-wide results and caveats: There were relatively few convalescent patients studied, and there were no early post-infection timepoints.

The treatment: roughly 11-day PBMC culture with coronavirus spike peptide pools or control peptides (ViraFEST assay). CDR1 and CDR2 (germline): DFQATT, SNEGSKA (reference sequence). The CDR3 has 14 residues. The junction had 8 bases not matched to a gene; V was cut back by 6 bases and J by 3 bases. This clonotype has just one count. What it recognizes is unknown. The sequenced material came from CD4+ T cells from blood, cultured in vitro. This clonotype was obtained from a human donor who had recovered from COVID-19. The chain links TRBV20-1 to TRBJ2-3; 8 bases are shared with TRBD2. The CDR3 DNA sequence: TGCAGTGCCCCAGGAGCGGGAGCGACAGATACGCAGTATTTT. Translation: CSAPGAGATDTQYF.